A selection of T cell receptor beta chains follows, all from one sample in a study of T cells in Graves' hyperthyroidism and ophthalmopathy. TCRdb re-called the multiplex PCR reads through MiXCR, storing one row per CDR3 protein. Among fewer than 750,000 distinct CDR3 sequences, around 15% were seen once, and the ten largest hold around 13%. The sequencing input was blood. The receptors come from a woman aged 45-59 years with Graves' ophthalmopathy. CDR3s leave out the opening cysteine and the closing phenylalanine or tryptophan. The order of the fields is V gene, J gene, CDR3 protein.

v_gene: TRBV2
j_gene: TRBJ2-3
CDR3aa: ASSRQGLSTDTQY

v_gene: TRBV27
j_gene: TRBJ1-3
CDR3aa: ASRKDNPRGNTIY

v_gene: TRBV14
j_gene: TRBJ2-5
CDR3aa: ASSRKTIFQETQY

v_gene: TRBV5-1
j_gene: TRBJ2-3
CDR3aa: ASSQTMPGTDTQY

v_gene: TRBV5-1
j_gene: TRBJ2-7
CDR3aa: ASSLAPGLAGDVQY

v_gene: TRBV7-3
j_gene: TRBJ2-2
CDR3aa: ASSPPTGNTGELF

v_gene: TRBV5-1
j_gene: TRBJ2-7
CDR3aa: ASSLGLAGNYEQY

v_gene: TRBV7-2
j_gene: TRBJ2-7
CDR3aa: ASSLGRGGYEQY

v_gene: TRBV5-1
j_gene: TRBJ2-3
CDR3aa: ASSAWTATDTQY

v_gene: TRBV9
j_gene: TRBJ2-1
CDR3aa: ASTPLGLAANEQF

v_gene: TRBV7-3
j_gene: TRBJ2-1
CDR3aa: ASSLTGTSYDGEQF

v_gene: TRBV5-1
j_gene: TRBJ2-3
CDR3aa: ASRSLAESTDTQY

v_gene: TRBV28
j_gene: TRBJ1-2
CDR3aa: ASEQAHGYT

v_gene: TRBV30
j_gene: TRBJ1-1
CDR3aa: AWSRTDSEAF

v_gene: TRBV9
j_gene: TRBJ2-2
CDR3aa: ASTASPTGINTGELF

v_gene: TRBV2
j_gene: TRBJ2-3
CDR3aa: ASSRDQLPDTQY

v_gene: TRBV2
j_gene: TRBJ2-5
CDR3aa: ASSDRGRQETQY

v_gene: TRBV5-5
j_gene: TRBJ2-7
CDR3aa: ASYRQGTYEQY

v_gene: TRBV10-3
j_gene: TRBJ2-1
CDR3aa: AISWTSGRYNEQF

v_gene: TRBV13
j_gene: TRBJ1-2
CDR3aa: ASRDSNYGYT

v_gene: TRBV5-1
j_gene: TRBJ2-7
CDR3aa: ASSSGQTSTYEQY

v_gene: TRBV20-1
j_gene: TRBJ2-3
CDR3aa: SARELAGSSDTQY

v_gene: TRBV7-2
j_gene: TRBJ2-7
CDR3aa: ASSETDSSYEQY

v_gene: TRBV18
j_gene: TRBJ1-1
CDR3aa: ASSGAGDTEAF

v_gene: TRBV11-2
j_gene: TRBJ2-2
CDR3aa: ASSSTSVPTGELF

v_gene: TRBV24-1
j_gene: TRBJ2-7
CDR3aa: ATGPDSSGEQY

v_gene: TRBV12-3/TRBV12-4
j_gene: TRBJ1-1
CDR3aa: ASISQVGGMNTEAF

v_gene: TRBV5-6
j_gene: TRBJ2-1
CDR3aa: ASALSLNNEQF

v_gene: TRBV7-9
j_gene: TRBJ2-3
CDR3aa: ASIQGLSTDTQY

v_gene: TRBV5-4
j_gene: TRBJ2-5
CDR3aa: ASFTNGNPFPDETQY

v_gene: TRBV6-1
j_gene: TRBJ1-5
CDR3aa: ASSLLGDRSPHQPQH

v_gene: TRBV4-1
j_gene: TRBJ1-1
CDR3aa: ASSLGGGRDTEAF

v_gene: TRBV18
j_gene: TRBJ2-1
CDR3aa: ASSSQGDSNNEQF

v_gene: TRBV6-1
j_gene: TRBJ2-1
CDR3aa: ASSEARAVEQF

v_gene: TRBV12-3/TRBV12-4
j_gene: TRBJ2-3
CDR3aa: ASSSHTGTGWTTQY

v_gene: TRBV29-1
j_gene: TRBJ2-1
CDR3aa: SVIRDRAYNEQF

v_gene: TRBV11-3
j_gene: TRBJ1-3
CDR3aa: ASSLGQYGNTIY

v_gene: TRBV6-6
j_gene: TRBJ2-7
CDR3aa: ASSYSTGTGADEQY

v_gene: TRBV27
j_gene: TRBJ1-5
CDR3aa: ASSSDRDVDQPQH

v_gene: TRBV5-1
j_gene: TRBJ1-1
CDR3aa: ASSQYRGTNTEAF

v_gene: TRBV6-1
j_gene: TRBJ2-2
CDR3aa: ASSESSYSGNRNTGELF

v_gene: TRBV20-1
j_gene: TRBJ2-1
CDR3aa: SARDRRTSGSYNEQF

v_gene: TRBV19
j_gene: TRBJ2-3
CDR3aa: ASRDRSRDTQY

v_gene: TRBV7-9
j_gene: TRBJ1-4
CDR3aa: ASSSRTGRDEKLF

v_gene: TRBV29-1
j_gene: TRBJ2-3
CDR3aa: SVARQGWGTDTQY

v_gene: TRBV19
j_gene: TRBJ2-7
CDR3aa: ASSMTNSYNEQY

v_gene: TRBV6-1
j_gene: TRBJ1-2
CDR3aa: ASRFDSDYGYT

v_gene: TRBV12-3/TRBV12-4
j_gene: TRBJ2-7
CDR3aa: ASSLGTGGDEQY

v_gene: TRBV20-1
j_gene: TRBJ2-7
CDR3aa: SADLLKGYEQY

v_gene: TRBV28
j_gene: TRBJ1-1
CDR3aa: ASRDARSRVYYEAF

v_gene: TRBV29-1
j_gene: TRBJ2-2
CDR3aa: SVGWLAGGIGELF

v_gene: TRBV5-8
j_gene: TRBJ2-1
CDR3aa: ASSLAGAGGDNEQF

v_gene: TRBV15
j_gene: TRBJ2-3
CDR3aa: AASRRQGEKHTQY

v_gene: TRBV12-3/TRBV12-4
j_gene: TRBJ2-7
CDR3aa: ASSTSSSYEQY

v_gene: TRBV3-1
j_gene: TRBJ2-7
CDR3aa: ASSQGLGGQY

v_gene: TRBV3-1
j_gene: TRBJ1-1
CDR3aa: ASSQDLRRNTEAF

v_gene: TRBV7-9
j_gene: TRBJ1-1
CDR3aa: ASSSDRGGEAF

v_gene: TRBV10-3
j_gene: TRBJ2-5
CDR3aa: AISESRVGGETQY

v_gene: TRBV6-1
j_gene: TRBJ2-5
CDR3aa: ASSTGTGGIETQY

v_gene: TRBV4-2
j_gene: TRBJ2-3
CDR3aa: ASSHRTSGSADTQY